The 22 T cell receptor beta chains listed next were all sequenced from one sample in a study of T cells after yellow fever vaccination. TCRdb reprocessed the 5' RACE reads via MiXCR and lists one record per CDR3 protein. This sample has hundreds of thousands of distinct CDR3 sequences; less than 25% occur once, and the top ten carry 15% to 20%. Material: PBMCs, obtained 21 days after the first yellow fever vaccination. These receptors were collected from a man younger than 30 who received the YFV17D yellow fever vaccine.

The V and J genes are TRBV4-3 and TRBJ2-7; weak D call: TRBD2 (6 bases). This CDR3 spans 13 amino acids. Germline loops: CDR1 LGHNA, CDR2 YSLEER. The V end lost 3 bases, the J end lost 5 bases, and 11 bases lay between the germline ends. CDR3 sequence: CASSQRLVNEQYF. CDR3 nucleotide sequence: TGCGCCAGCAGCCAGCGACTAGTGAACGAGCAGTACTTC.

The count of this clonotype is one. The chain employs TRBV7-9 and TRBJ2-7; no firm D call. This CDR3 has 14 amino acids. Trimming cost V 4 bases and J 0 bases, with 10 bases left between them. Germline CDR1 and CDR2: SEHNR and FQNEAQ (reference sequence). Here the CDR3 reads CASSSSLSSYEQYV. In DNA, the CDR3 is TGTGCCAGCAGCTCAAGCCTCAGCTCCTACGAGCAGTACGTC.

The chain couples TRBV20-1 to TRBJ1-1, with D tentatively TRBD1 (5 bases). V lost 0 bases, J lost 3 bases, and 8 bases lay in between. CDR1 is DFQATT, CDR2 SNEGSKA, per germline (reference sequence). This CDR3 region has 13 residues. The CDR3 protein is CSAREEGDTEAFF. The CDR3 coding sequence is TGCAGTGCTAGAGAAGAAGGGGACACTGAAGCTTTCTTT.

The genes are TRBV20-1 and TRBJ2-1; D is possibly TRBD1 (5 bases). Per the germline V gene, CDR1 is DFQATT and CDR2 is SNEGSKA (reference sequence). V lost 5 bases and J lost 2, with 13 bases in between. CDR3 size: 14 residues. CDR3 amino acids: CSASRVIAYNEQFF. The CDR3 nucleotides are TGCAGTGCTTCCAGGGTGATCGCCTACAATGAGCAGTTCTTC.

The chain has TRBV10-3 and TRBJ2-7, with 11 bases that match TRBD1. The CDR3 has 15 residues. CDR1 and CDR2 from the germline V gene are ENHRY and SYGVKD. The V segment lost 5 bases and the J segment 1 base; nucleotides outside the gene matches: 4. CDR3 protein: CAISIGQGASYEQYV. CDR3 coding DNA: TGTGCCATCAGTATAGGACAGGGGGCTTCCTACGAGCAGTACGTC.

The J gene is TRBJ2-3, the V gene TRBV9, with D possibly matching TRBD2 (6 bases). The CDR3 sequence is 15 residues long. Germline lookup yields CDR1 SGDLS and CDR2 YYNGEE. The V and J ends lost 0 bases and 4 bases respectively, with 12 bases between them. CDR3 protein: CASSVAGVGPDTQYF. Written as DNA, the CDR3 is TGTGCCAGCAGCGTAGCGGGGGTAGGCCCAGATACGCAGTATTTT.

This clonotype was detected only a few times. The V gene is TRBV27, the J gene TRBJ1-6, with a weak D call TRBD1 (5 bases). The germline V and J ends were trimmed by 3 bases and 6 bases, with 9 bases remaining between them. The CDR3 loop spans 14 amino acids. Germline CDR1 is MNHEY and CDR2 is SMNVEV (reference sequence). CDR3 coding DNA: TGTGCCAGCAGTTTTAAGGGGCCTAATTCACCCCTCCACTTT. This sequence encodes CASSFKGPNSPLHF.

The chain employs TRBV9 and TRBJ2-1, with 8 bases identical to TRBD1. V shed 3 bases and J 4 bases; nucleotides not matched to a gene: 12. Germline V gene lookup returns CDR1 SGDLS and CDR2 YYNGEE. There are 17 residues in the CDR3. The CDR3: CASSADQPGQEYNEQFF. The CDR3 DNA reads as TGTGCCAGCAGCGCCGACCAACCGGGACAGGAGTACAATGAGCAGTTCTTC.

This clonotype was found a few times. This sequence joins TRBV2 and TRBJ2-5, with D hard to call. Trimming removed 1 base from V and 5 bases from J, with 8 bases in between. The V gene's germline CDR1 is SNHLY and CDR2 FYNNEI. The CDR3 runs 13 residues. In nucleotides, the CDR3 is TGTGCCAGCAGTGAAGGACGTCGCGAGACCCAGTACTTC. Translating it yields CASSEGRRETQYF.

This clonotype has more than one count but fewer than ten. The chain couples TRBV7-9 to TRBJ2-7; D is ambiguous. Trimming shortened V by 1 base and J by 5 bases, and 6 bases separated the two germline ends. The CDR3 runs 12 residues. Germline CDR1 and CDR2: SEHNR and FQNEAQ (reference sequence). The CDR3 sequence: CASSLDGHEQYF. The DNA of the CDR3 is TGTGCCAGCAGCTTAGATGGGCACGAGCAGTACTTC.

This clonotype has only a few counts. The J gene is TRBJ2-7, the V gene TRBV7-9; 7 nucleotides align to TRBD1. This CDR3 comprises 14 residues. V shed 4 bases and J 2 bases; nucleotides not matched to a gene: 5. Germline values: CDR1 SEHNR, CDR2 FQNEAQ (reference sequence). CDR3 DNA sequence: TGTGCCAGCAGCTCCGCCGGGACAGCCTACGAGCAGTACGTC. This sequence encodes CASSSAGTAYEQYV.

This clonotype was observed a few times. The rearrangement uses TRBV14 and TRBJ2-3; perhaps TRBD2 as D (5 bases). Looked up from germline, CDR1 is SGHDN and CDR2 is FVKESK. V was clipped by 0 bases and J by 4 bases, with 8 bases between them. CDR3 length equals 14 residues. CDR3 region: CASSQDPRADTQYF. As DNA, the CDR3 is TGTGCCAGCAGCCAAGATCCGAGGGCAGATACGCAGTATTTT. Combining the CDR3 with reference TRBV14 and TRBJ2-3 gives the whole variable domain EAGVTQFPSHSVIEKGQTVTLRCDPISGHDNLYWYRRVMGKEIKFLLHFVKESKQDESGMPNNRFLAERTGGTYSTLKVQPAELEDSGVYFCASSQDPRADTQYFGPGTRLTVL.

This clonotype occurred many times. J is TRBJ2-5 and V is TRBV7-2; weak D call: TRBD1 (5 bases). The CDR3 loop spans 14 amino acids. Between the trimmed V and J ends, which lost 1 base and 1 base, there was a span of 7 bases. Germline values: CDR1 SGHTA, CDR2 FQGNSA. This CDR3 is CASSLGQFQETQYF. The CDR3 DNA reads TGTGCCAGCAGCTTAGGACAGTTCCAAGAGACCCAGTACTTC.

CDR3 amino acids: CASSFGTMNTEAFF. CDR3 coding DNA: TGTGCCAGCAGTTTCGGAACGATGAACACTGAAGCTTTCTTT. The chain couples TRBV27 to TRBJ1-1; D not resolved. The CDR3 has 14 amino acids. CDR1 is MNHEY and CDR2 is SMNVEV in the germline V gene (reference sequence). The germline V and J ends were trimmed by 3 bases and 0 bases, with 8 bases remaining between them.

In its sample, this clonotype was seen many times. The rearrangement uses TRBV19 and TRBJ2-7; D is perhaps TRBD1 (7 bases). With 4 bases removed from V and 1 base from J, the gap between germline ends came to 17 bases. The CDR3 consists of 16 residues. The germline gives CDR1 LNHDA, CDR2 SQIVND (reference sequence). The CDR3 sequence: CASSRGGGGASYEQYV. DNA for the CDR3: TGTGCCAGTAGTAGGGGAGGAGGGGGCGCATCCTACGAGCAGTACGTC.

This clonotype was found a few times. J is TRBJ2-3 and V is TRBV11-2; possibly TRBD1 or TRBD2 for D (5 bases each). The CDR3 consists of 16 residues. Germline V gives CDR1 SGHAT, CDR2 FQNNGV. Trimming cost V 3 bases and J 0 bases, with 13 bases left between them. DNA for the CDR3: TGTGCCAGCAGCTTTCCCACGAGGGGAAGCACAGATACGCAGTATTTT. Its protein product is CASSFPTRGSTDTQYF. Filled out from reference TRBV11-2 and TRBJ2-3, the complete variable domain reads EAGVAQSPRYKIIEKRQSVAFWCNPISGHATLYWYQQILGQGPKLLIQFQNNGVVDDSQLPKDRFSAERLKGVDSTLKIQPAKLEDSAVYLCASSFPTRGSTDTQYFGPGTRLTVL.

This clonotype was counted between two and nine times. The genes are TRBV29-1 and TRBJ2-1; D remains unclear. The CDR3 consists of 12 residues. CDR1 is SQVTM and CDR2 is ANQGSEA in the germline V gene. Between the trimmed V and J ends, which lost 1 base and 15 bases, there was a span of 16 bases. CDR3 bases: TGCAGCGTTGAAGTCTCTGGATACCAGCTGTTCTTC. This gives the protein CSVEVSGYQLFF.

This clonotype was seen a handful of times. This sequence joins TRBV5-1 and TRBJ1-1; D remains unclear. V gave up 6 bases and J gave up 1 base, with 10 bases separating them. Per germline, CDR1 SGHRS and CDR2 YFSETQ. The CDR3 has 13 amino acids. The CDR3 bases are TGCGCCAGCATGGACTCGGGGAACACTGAAGCTTTCTTT. Amino acid sequence: CASMDSGNTEAFF.

V and J are TRBV5-4 and TRBJ1-4; D not resolved. The CDR3 extends over 15 amino acids. V was cut by 2 bases and J by 5 bases, with 13 bases left in between. Germline CDR1 reads SGHNT; CDR2 reads YYREEE (reference sequence). CDR3 sequence reads: CASSLQGPLNEKLFF. In nucleotides, the CDR3 is TGTGCCAGCAGCTTACAAGGGCCCTTAAATGAAAAACTGTTTTTT.

The chain uses TRBV7-2 and TRBJ1-1; no reliable D call. The CDR3 is 12 amino acids. Germline V gives CDR1 SGHTA, CDR2 FQGNSA. V lost 8 bases and J 6 bases, leaving 13 bases between the germline ends. The CDR3 region has the DNA TGTGCCAGCGGATCGGGGTTCCCTGAAGCTTTCTTT. Translated: CASGSGFPEAFF.

V and J are TRBV5-1 and TRBJ2-1; either TRBD1 or TRBD2 may supply D (7 bases each). The CDR3 is made up of 13 amino acids. CDR1 is SGHRS, CDR2 YFSETQ, per germline. The V and J ends lost 5 bases and 9 bases respectively, with 15 bases between them. The CDR3 region is CASRTTGEGEQFF. Written as DNA, the CDR3 is TGCGCCAGCAGGACCACAGGGGAGGGTGAGCAGTTCTTC. The full variable domain, completed using reference TRBV5-1 and TRBJ2-1, is KAGVTQTPRYLIKTRGQQVTLSCSPISGHRSVSWYQQTPGQGLQFLFEYFSETQRNKGNFPGRFSGRQFSNSRSEMNVSTLELGDSALYLCASRTTGEGEQFFGPGTRLTVL.

This clonotype was counted at least ten times. The genes are TRBV6-5 and TRBJ2-2; either TRBD1 or TRBD2 may fit D (5 bases each). Looked up from germline, CDR1 is MNHEY and CDR2 is SVGAGI. This CDR3 has 15 amino acids. Deletions cut 0 bases from V and 8 bases from J, with 13 bases between. CDR3 loop: CASSYSVSGLGELFF. In DNA form, the CDR3 reads TGTGCCAGCAGTTACTCTGTATCGGGGCTGGGGGAGCTGTTTTTT.